This T cell receptor beta chain was sequenced for a study of T cells after yellow fever vaccination. Of note for this clonotype: Its target is unknown.

TCR cDNA was made by 5'RACE template switching, adding a universal primer site and UMIs. MiXCR was run by TCRdb on the 5' RACE reads, yielding one entry per CDR3 protein. The data contain about 300,000 distinct CDR3 sequences, 8.7% of them singletons. Germline assignment: CDR1 SEHNR and CDR2 FQNEAQ (reference sequence). CDR3 length: 15 amino acids. The V end was cut by 0 bases, the J end by 6 bases, with 9 bases between. Study-level points and caveats: Most primary-vaccination clones reappeared after the booster (just under 98% CD4, 85% to 90% CD8). Just a small share of clonotypes turned up in the CD4 compartment as well as the CD8 compartment.

This sequence originates from a man younger than 30 who received the YFV17D yellow fever vaccine. Specimen: CD4+ T cells sorted from PBMCs, collected 5 days after the yellow fever booster vaccination. The V and J genes are TRBV7-9 and TRBJ1-6; possible D gene TRBD1, 5 bases. The CDR3 region is CASSLASGINSPLHF. CDR3 DNA sequence: TGTGCCAGCAGCTTAGCCTCAGGGATTAATTCACCCCTCCACTTT. The entire variable domain, with the rest obtained from reference TRBV7-9 and TRBJ1-6, is as follows: DTGVSQNPRHKITKRGQNVTFRCDPISEHNRLYWYRQTLGQGPEFLTYFQNEAQLEKSRLLSDRFSAERPKGSFSTLEIQRTEQGDSAMYLCASSLASGINSPLHFGNGTRLTVT.